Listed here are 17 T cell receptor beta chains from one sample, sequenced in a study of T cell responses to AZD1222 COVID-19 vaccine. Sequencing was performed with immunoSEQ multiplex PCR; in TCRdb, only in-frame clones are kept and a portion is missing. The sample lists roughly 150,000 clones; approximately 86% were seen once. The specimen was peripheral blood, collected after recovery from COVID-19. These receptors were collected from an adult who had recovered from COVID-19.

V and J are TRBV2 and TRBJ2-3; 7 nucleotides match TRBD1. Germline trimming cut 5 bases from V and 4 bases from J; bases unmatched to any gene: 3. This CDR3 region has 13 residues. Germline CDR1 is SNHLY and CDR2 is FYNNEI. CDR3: CASSYRGADTQYF. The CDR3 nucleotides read TGTGCCAGCAGTTACAGGGGCGCAGATACGCAGTATTTT.

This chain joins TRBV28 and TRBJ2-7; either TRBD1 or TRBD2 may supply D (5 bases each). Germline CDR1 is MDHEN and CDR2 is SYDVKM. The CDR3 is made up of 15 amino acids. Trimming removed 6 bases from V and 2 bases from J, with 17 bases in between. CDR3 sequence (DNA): TGTGCCAGCAGGTCCAGGGACGGAGCCACCTACGAGCAGTACTTC. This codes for CASRSRDGATYEQYF. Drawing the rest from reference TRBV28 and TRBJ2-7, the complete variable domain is DVKVTQSSRYLVKRTGEKVFLECVQDMDHENMFWYRQDPGLGLRLIYFSYDVKMKEKGDIPEGYSVSREKKERFSLILESASTNQTSMYLCASRSRDGATYEQYFGPGTRLTVT.

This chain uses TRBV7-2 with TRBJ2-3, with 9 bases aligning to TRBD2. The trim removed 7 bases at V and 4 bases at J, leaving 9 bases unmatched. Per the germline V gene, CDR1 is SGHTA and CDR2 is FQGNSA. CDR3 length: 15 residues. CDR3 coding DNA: TGTGCCAGCACCCTCAGCGGGGGGCCCCCAGATACGCAGTATTTT. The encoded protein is CASTLSGGPPDTQYF.

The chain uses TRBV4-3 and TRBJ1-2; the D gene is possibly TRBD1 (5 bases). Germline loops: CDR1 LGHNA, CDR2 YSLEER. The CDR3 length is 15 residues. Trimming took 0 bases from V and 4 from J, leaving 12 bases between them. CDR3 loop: CASSQEGRGSYGYTF. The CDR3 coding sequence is TGCGCCAGCAGCCAAGAGGGACGGGGTAGCTATGGCTACACCTTC.

The CDR3 nucleotides are TGTGCCAGCAGGGGGGGCGATATGAACACTGAAGCTTTCTTT. Encoded protein: CASRGGDMNTEAFF. The chain couples TRBV2 to TRBJ1-1; maybe TRBD1 (6 bases). V lost 6 bases and J lost 0, with 11 bases in between. The CDR3 covers 14 residues. In germline, CDR1 is SNHLY, CDR2 FYNNEI. The full variable domain, with the rest looked up from reference TRBV2 and TRBJ1-1, is EPEVTQTPSHQVTQMGQEVILRCVPISNHLYFYWYRQILGQKVEFLVSFYNNEISEKSEIFDDQFSVERPDGSNFTLKIRSTKLEDSAMYFCASRGGDMNTEAFFGQGTRLTVV.

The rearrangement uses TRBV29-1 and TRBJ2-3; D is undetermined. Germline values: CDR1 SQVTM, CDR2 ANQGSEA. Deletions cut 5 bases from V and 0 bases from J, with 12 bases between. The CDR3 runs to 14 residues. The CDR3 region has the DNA TGCAGCGTTTTAAGTGGAGCTAGCACAGATACGCAGTATTTT. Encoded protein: CSVLSGASTDTQYF.

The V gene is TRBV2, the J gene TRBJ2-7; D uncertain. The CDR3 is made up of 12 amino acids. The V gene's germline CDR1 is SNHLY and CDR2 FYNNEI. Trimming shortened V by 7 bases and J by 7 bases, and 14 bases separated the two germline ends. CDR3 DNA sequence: TGTGCCAGCACCTACACTGGGGAAGAGCAGTACTTC. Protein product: CASTYTGEEQYF.

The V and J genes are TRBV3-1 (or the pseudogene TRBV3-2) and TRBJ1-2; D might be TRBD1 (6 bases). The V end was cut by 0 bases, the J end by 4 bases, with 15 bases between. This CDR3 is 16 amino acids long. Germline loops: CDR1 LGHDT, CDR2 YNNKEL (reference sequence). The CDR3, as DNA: TGTGCCAGCAGCCAAGATCAGGGCAGGGGCCCCTATGGCTACACCTTC. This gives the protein CASSQDQGRGPYGYTF.

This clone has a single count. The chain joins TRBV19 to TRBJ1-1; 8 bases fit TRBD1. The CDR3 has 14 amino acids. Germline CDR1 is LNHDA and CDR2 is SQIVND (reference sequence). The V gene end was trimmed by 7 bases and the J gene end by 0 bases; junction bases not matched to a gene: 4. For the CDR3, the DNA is TGTGCCAGTATTGACAGGGGACTGAACACTGAAGCTTTCTTT. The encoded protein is CASIDRGLNTEAFF.

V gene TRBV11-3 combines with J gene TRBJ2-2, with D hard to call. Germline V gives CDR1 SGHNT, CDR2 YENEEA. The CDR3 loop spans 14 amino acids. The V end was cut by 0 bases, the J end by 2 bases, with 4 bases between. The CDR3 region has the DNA TGTGCCAGCAGCTTAGAATTTAACACCGGGGAGCTGTTTTTT. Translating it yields CASSLEFNTGELFF.

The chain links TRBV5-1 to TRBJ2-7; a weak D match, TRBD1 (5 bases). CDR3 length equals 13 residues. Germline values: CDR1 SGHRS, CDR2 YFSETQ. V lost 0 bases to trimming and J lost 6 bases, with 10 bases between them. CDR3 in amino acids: CASSLGTGSEQYF. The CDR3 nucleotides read TGCGCCAGCAGCTTGGGCACAGGCAGCGAGCAGTACTTC.

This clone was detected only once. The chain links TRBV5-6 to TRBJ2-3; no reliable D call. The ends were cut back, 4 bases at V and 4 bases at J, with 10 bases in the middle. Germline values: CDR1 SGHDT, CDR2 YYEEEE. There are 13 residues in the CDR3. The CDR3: CASSRQRADTQYF. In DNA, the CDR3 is TGTGCCAGCAGCCGACAACGGGCAGATACGCAGTATTTT.

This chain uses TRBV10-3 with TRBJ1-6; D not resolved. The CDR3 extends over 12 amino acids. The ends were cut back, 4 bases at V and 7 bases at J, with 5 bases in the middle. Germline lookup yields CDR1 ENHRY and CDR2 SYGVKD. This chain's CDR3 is CAISAGNSPLHF. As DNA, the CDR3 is TGTGCCATCAGTGCTGGGAATTCACCCCTCCACTTT.

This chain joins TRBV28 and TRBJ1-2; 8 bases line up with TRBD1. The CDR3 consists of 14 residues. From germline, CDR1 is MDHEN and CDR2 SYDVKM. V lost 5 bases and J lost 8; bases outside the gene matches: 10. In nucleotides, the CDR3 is TGTGCCAGCAGTGAACGGACAGGGCGGACGGGCTACACCTTC. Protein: CASSERTGRTGYTF.

The CDR3 DNA sequence: TGTGCCAGCAGCCTCCGGACGGGGGCCCCGTTCTTC. Its translation is CASSLRTGAPFF. The chain employs TRBV7-6 and TRBJ2-1, with D perhaps assigned TRBD1 or TRBD2 (6 bases each). The CDR3 covers 12 residues. Per the germline V gene, CDR1 is SGHVS and CDR2 is FNYEAQ. Trimming removed 5 bases at V and 15 bases at J, with 17 bases between. Filled out from reference TRBV7-6 and TRBJ2-1, the complete variable domain reads GAGVSQSPRYKVTKRGQDVALRCDPISGHVSLYWYRQALGQGPEFLTYFNYEAQQDKSGLPNDRFSAERPEGSISTLTIQRTEQRDSAMYRCASSLRTGAPFFGPGTRLTVL.

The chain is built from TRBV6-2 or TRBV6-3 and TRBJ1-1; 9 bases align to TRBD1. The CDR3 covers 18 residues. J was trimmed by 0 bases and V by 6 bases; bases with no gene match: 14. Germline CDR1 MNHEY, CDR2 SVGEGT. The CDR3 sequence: CASSPPWDRVTMNTEAFF. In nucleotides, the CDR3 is TGTGCCAGCAGCCCCCCTTGGGACAGGGTAACCATGAACACTGAAGCTTTCTTT.

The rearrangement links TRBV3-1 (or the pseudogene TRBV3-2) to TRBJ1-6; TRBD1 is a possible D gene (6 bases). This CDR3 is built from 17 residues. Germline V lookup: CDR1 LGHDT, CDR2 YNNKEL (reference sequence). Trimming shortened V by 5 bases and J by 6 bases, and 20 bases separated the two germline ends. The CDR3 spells CASSAPGTPACNSPLHF. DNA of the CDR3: TGTGCCAGCAGCGCTCCCGGGACACCAGCATGTAATTCACCCCTCCACTTT.